The present T cell receptor beta chain was sequenced within a study of control samples from healthy donors and cancer patients. The data were produced by immunoSEQ multiplex PCR, yet TCRdb's version contains in-frame clones alone and is incomplete. The table includes approximately 130,000 clones, roughly 91% detected once. V gave up 5 bases and J gave up 0 bases; unmatched junction bases: 6. CDR1 LGHNA and CDR2 YSLEER come from the germline V gene. This CDR3 is built from 15 residues. Sequencing was performed on blood. The TCR was taken from a man aged 35 to 55 in good health. The chain employs TRBV4-3 and TRBJ1-2; 7 positions match TRBD1. The CDR3 spells CASSEGRGPNYGYTF. In DNA form, the CDR3 reads TGCGCCAGCAGCGAGGGGAGGGGGCCTAACTATGGCTACACCTTC.